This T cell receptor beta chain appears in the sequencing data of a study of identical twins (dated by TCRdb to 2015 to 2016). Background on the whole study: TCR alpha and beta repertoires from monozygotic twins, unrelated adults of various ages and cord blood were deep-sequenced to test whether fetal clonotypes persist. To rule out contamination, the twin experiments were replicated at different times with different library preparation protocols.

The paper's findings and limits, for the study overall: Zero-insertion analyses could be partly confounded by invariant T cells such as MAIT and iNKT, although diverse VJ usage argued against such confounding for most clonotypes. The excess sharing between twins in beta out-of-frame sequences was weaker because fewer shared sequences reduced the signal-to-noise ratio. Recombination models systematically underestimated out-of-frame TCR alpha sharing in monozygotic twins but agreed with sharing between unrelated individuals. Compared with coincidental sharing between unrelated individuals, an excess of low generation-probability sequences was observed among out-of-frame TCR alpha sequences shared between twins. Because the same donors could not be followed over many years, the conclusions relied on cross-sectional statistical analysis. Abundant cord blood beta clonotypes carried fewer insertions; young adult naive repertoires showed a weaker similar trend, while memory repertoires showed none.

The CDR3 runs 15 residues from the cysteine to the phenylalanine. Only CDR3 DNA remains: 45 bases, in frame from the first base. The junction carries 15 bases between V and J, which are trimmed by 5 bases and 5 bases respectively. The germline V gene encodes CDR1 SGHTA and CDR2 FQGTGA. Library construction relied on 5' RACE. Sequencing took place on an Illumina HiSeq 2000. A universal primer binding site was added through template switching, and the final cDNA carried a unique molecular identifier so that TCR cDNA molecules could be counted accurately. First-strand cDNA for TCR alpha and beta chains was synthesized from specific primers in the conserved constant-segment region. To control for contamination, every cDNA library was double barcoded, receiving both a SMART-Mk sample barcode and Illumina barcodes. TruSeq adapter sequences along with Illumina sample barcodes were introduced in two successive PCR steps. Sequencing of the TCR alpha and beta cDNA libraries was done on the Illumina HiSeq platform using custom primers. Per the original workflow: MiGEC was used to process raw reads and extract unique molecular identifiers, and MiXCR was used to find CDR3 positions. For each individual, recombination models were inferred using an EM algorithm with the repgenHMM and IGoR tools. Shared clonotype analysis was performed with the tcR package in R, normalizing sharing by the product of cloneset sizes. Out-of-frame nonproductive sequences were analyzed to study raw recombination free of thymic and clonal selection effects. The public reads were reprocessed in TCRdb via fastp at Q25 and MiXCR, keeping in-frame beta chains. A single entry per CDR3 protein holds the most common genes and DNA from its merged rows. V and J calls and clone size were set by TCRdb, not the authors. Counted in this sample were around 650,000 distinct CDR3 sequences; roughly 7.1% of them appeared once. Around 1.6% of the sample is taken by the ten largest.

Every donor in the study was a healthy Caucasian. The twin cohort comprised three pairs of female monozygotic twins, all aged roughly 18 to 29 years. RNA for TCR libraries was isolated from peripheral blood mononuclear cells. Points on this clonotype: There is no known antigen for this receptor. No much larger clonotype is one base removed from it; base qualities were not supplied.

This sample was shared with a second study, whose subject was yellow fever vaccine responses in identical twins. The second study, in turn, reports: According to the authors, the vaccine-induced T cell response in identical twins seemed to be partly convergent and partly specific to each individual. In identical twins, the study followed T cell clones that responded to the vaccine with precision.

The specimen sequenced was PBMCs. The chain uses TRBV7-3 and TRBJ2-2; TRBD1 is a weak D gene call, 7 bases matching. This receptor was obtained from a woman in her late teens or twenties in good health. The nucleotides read TGTGCCAGCAGCCCAGGGGGGACACCGACCGGGGAGCTGTTTTTT. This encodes CASSPGGTPTGELFF.